Following are 2 T cell receptor beta chains from one sample sequenced in a study of T cell repertoires in cytomegalovirus infection. In TCRdb, the reads were re-called with MiXCR into one record per CDR3 protein. The sample comprises hundreds of thousands of distinct CDR3 sequences, around a third of which are singletons, and 18% rests with the top ten. These receptors' antigens are unknown. The input for sequencing was cultured PBMCs, taken from culture after CMV antigen stimulation. The receptors were sampled from a human donor in good health (CMV status not recorded). Some clones in this sample may be carry-over from other donors' samples.

The table lists this clonotype with a few counts. The chain has TRBV7-2 and TRBJ2-7; TRBD2 is a possible D gene (6 bases). The CDR3 length is 14 residues. Trimming shortened V by 2 bases and J by 5 bases, and 13 bases separated the two germline ends. Germline CDR1 reads SGHTA; CDR2 reads FQGNSA. CDR3 nucleotides: TGTGCCAGCAGCTTACTCGGGGGAGCTGACGAGCAGTACTTC. Translation gives CASSLLGGADEQYF. Combining the CDR3 with reference TRBV7-2 and TRBJ2-7 gives the whole variable domain GAGVSQSPSNKVTEKGKDVELRCDPISGHTALYWYRQSLGQGLEFLIYFQGNSAPDKSGLPSDRFSAERTGGSVSTLTIQRTQQEDSAVYLCASSLLGGADEQYFGPGTRLTVT.

This chain links TRBV20-1 with TRBJ2-7, with a weak D call TRBD2 (6 bases). The CDR3 has 14 residues. V gave up 2 bases and J gave up 4 bases, with 15 bases separating them. Germline-derived CDR1 and CDR2 are DFQATT and SNEGSKA (reference sequence). CDR3 residues: CSARRRGIRYEQYF. The CDR3 DNA is TGCAGTGCTAGAAGGCGGGGCATCCGGTACGAGCAGTACTTC.